The 28 T cell receptor beta chains below come from one sample, sequenced in a study of CD8+ T cells in alopecia areata. RNA was isolated and reverse transcribed to cDNA, the sequencing template. Profiling relied on immunoSEQ multiplex PCR, and the TCRdb table lists in-frame clones only, not all of them. Of about 69,000 clones listed, approximately 60% are singletons. The starting material was CD8+ T cells sorted from blood, obtained at week 0. The receptors were sampled from a human donor with alopecia areata.

The V gene is TRBV30, the J gene TRBJ2-6; possibly TRBD1 for D (6 bases). The CDR3 sequence is 17 residues long. CDR1 and CDR2 from the germline V gene are GTSNPN and SVGIG (reference sequence). V shed 4 bases and J shed 0 bases, with 16 bases lying between them. The CDR3 coding sequence is TGTGCCTGGACTTCACCAGGGGTCTACTCTGGGGCCAACGTCCTGACTTTC. Amino acids: CAWTSPGVYSGANVLTF.

The gene calls are TRBV10-3 and TRBJ1-2; 8 bases align to TRBD1. Germline CDR1 and CDR2: ENHRY and SYGVKD. V dropped 4 bases and J dropped 6; count of bases not matched to a gene: 7. CDR3 length equals 14 residues. The CDR3 DNA sequence: TGTGCCATCAGTGGGGGGACAGGAGGACATGGCTACACCTTC. Translated, it gives CAISGGTGGHGYTF.

This clone has only a few counts. The V and J genes are TRBV4-1 and TRBJ2-7; D is perhaps TRBD2 (5 bases). Trimming cost V 1 base and J 5 bases, with 9 bases left between them. CDR1 and CDR2 (germline): MGHRA, YSYEKL. This CDR3 has 13 residues. CDR3 sequence reads: CASSQVLAHEQYF. In DNA, the CDR3 is TGCGCCAGCAGCCAAGTCCTAGCCCACGAGCAGTACTTC.

The chain combines TRBV4-3 with TRBJ1-2, with D tentatively TRBD1 (5 bases). Per germline, CDR1 LGHNA and CDR2 YSLEER. The V end lost 0 bases, the J end lost 4 bases, and 15 bases lay between the germline ends. The CDR3 spans 16 residues. The CDR3 reads CASSQEAGGLGYGYTF. The CDR3 DNA reads as TGCGCCAGCAGCCAAGAAGCCGGGGGGTTGGGCTATGGCTACACCTTC.

In this sample, this clone turned up many times. This chain uses TRBV9 with TRBJ2-5, with D perhaps TRBD1 (6 bases). CDR1 and CDR2 from the germline V gene are SGDLS and YYNGEE. V gave up 3 bases and J gave up 5 bases, with 20 bases separating them. This CDR3 spans 16 amino acids. The CDR3 nucleotides are TGTGCCAGCAGCGCCCTCCGGGACACCGCTACCGAGACCCAGTACTTC. This gives the protein CASSALRDTATETQYF.

This rearrangement joins TRBV6-6 to TRBJ2-5; maybe TRBD2 (5 bases). The V gene lost 3 bases and the J gene lost 8 bases, with 16 bases spanning the gap. The length of the CDR3 is 14 residues. Germline loops: CDR1 MNHNY, CDR2 SVGAGI (reference sequence). The CDR3 bases are TGTGCCAGCAGTTATTCCCCGGGGTCCTTAACCCAGTACTTC. This encodes CASSYSPGSLTQYF.

The table lists this clone with a few counts. The chain links TRBV27 to TRBJ1-1, with 7 nucleotides matching TRBD1. Germline V gene sequence: CDR1 MNHEY, CDR2 SMNVEV (reference sequence). This CDR3 is 15 amino acids long. With V trimmed by 4 bases and J by 3 bases, 8 bases remained unmatched. CDR3 amino acids: CASSSTGVGDTEAFF. The DNA for the CDR3 is TGTGCCAGCAGTTCAACAGGGGTGGGTGACACTGAAGCTTTCTTT.

The chain carries TRBV4-1 and TRBJ2-7, with D possibly called TRBD1 or TRBD2 (5 bases each). CDR3 size: 16 residues. Trimming took 6 bases from V and 4 from J, leaving 22 bases between them. Germline V gives CDR1 MGHRA, CDR2 YSYEKL. DNA for the CDR3: TGCGCCAGCAGAGTCGGGTCCGGGGCCGGGGATTACGAGCAGTACTTC. Its protein product is CASRVGSGAGDYEQYF.

The chain employs TRBV7-8 and TRBJ2-5; D gene uncertain. V lost 6 bases to trimming and J lost 2 bases, with 16 bases between them. Germline CDR1 is SGHVS and CDR2 is FQNEAQ. The CDR3 spans 15 residues. The CDR3 nucleotides are TGTGCCAGCAGGCCTAGAGTCCGGTCTCAAGAGACCCAGTACTTC. This translates into CASRPRVRSQETQYF.

This chain connects TRBV30 to TRBJ1-1; perhaps TRBD1 as D (6 bases). The CDR3 loop spans 13 amino acids. CDR1 is GTSNPN and CDR2 is SVGIG in the germline V gene (reference sequence). V lost 1 base and J lost 4, with 10 bases in between. CDR3 bases: TGTGCCTGGAGTGCAGGGGTGGGCACTGAAGCTTTCTTT. Its protein product is CAWSAGVGTEAFF.

The chain is built from TRBV7-6 and TRBJ2-7; no firm D call. Germline lookup yields CDR1 SGHVS and CDR2 FNYEAQ. This CDR3 has 15 residues. Trimming shortened V by 1 base and J by 0 bases, and 10 bases separated the two germline ends. CDR3 DNA sequence: TGTGCCAGCAGCTTAGTAAAGGGCAACTCCTACGAGCAGTACTTC. It is translated as CASSLVKGNSYEQYF.

The V gene is TRBV15, the J gene TRBJ2-2; weak D call: TRBD1 (5 bases). CDR3 length equals 15 residues. Trimming removed 0 bases at V and 3 bases at J, with 8 bases between. Germline values: CDR1 LNHNV, CDR2 YYDKDF (reference sequence). CDR3 sequence (DNA): TGTGCCACCAGCAGAGATCAGGGCTACACCGGGGAGCTGTTTTTT. This translates into CATSRDQGYTGELFF.

This clone was seen many times. The J gene is TRBJ2-4, the V gene TRBV11-2; the match to TRBD2 covers 7 bases. The CDR3 totals 15 residues. Unmatched junction bases numbered 11, after V lost 5 bases and J lost 7 bases. Germline lookup yields CDR1 SGHAT and CDR2 FQNNGV. DNA for the CDR3: TGTGCCAGCAGCCCCCTTGGCGGGGGATCGAACATTCAGTACTTC. Its protein is CASSPLGGGSNIQYF.

The CDR3 region has the DNA TGTGCCAGCAGGTCTGGTTTTTCCTACGAGCAGTACTTC. Translated, it gives CASRSGFSYEQYF. The chain is built from TRBV14 and TRBJ2-7, with D unclear. Germline V lookup: CDR1 SGHDN, CDR2 FVKESK. The CDR3 is 13 amino acids. The ends were cut back, 6 bases at V and 1 base at J, with 10 bases in the middle. Looking up the rest from reference TRBV14 and TRBJ2-7 gives the full variable domain: EAGVTQFPSHSVIEKGQTVTLRCDPISGHDNLYWYRRVMGKEIKFLLHFVKESKQDESGMPNNRFLAERTGGTYSTLKVQPAELEDSGVYFCASRSGFSYEQYFGPGTRLTVT.

The CDR3 DNA follows: TGTGCCACGACAGGGGGCTCCGGGGAGCTGTTTTTT. Encoded protein: CATTGGSGELFF. V gene TRBV25-1 combines with J gene TRBJ2-2; TRBD1 matches at 10 bases. Germline V gene lookup returns CDR1 MGHDK and CDR2 SYGVNS. J was trimmed by 6 bases and V by 10 bases; bases with no gene match: 2. The CDR3 totals 12 residues.

The rearrangement joins TRBV7-9 to TRBJ1-2; D is unresolved. Germline lookup yields CDR1 SEHNR and CDR2 FQNEAQ (reference sequence). V lost 1 base and J 3 bases, leaving 12 bases between the germline ends. This CDR3 spans 15 amino acids. The CDR3 nucleotides are TGTGCCAGCAGCTTAGAAGTGCGGGTTGACTATGGCTACACCTTC. Protein sequence: CASSLEVRVDYGYTF.

The V and J genes are TRBV20-1 and TRBJ1-1; 9 bases agree with TRBD1. The CDR3 length is 11 residues. V trimming: 5 bases; J trimming: 11 bases; junction bases outside the gene matches: 6. The V gene's germline CDR1 is DFQATT and CDR2 SNEGSKA (reference sequence). The CDR3: CSAEQGARAFF. The CDR3 DNA reads as TGCAGTGCTGAACAGGGGGCGCGGGCTTTCTTT.

V gene TRBV19 combines with J gene TRBJ2-7; D is unresolved. This CDR3 is built from 12 residues. Per the germline V gene, CDR1 is LNHDA and CDR2 is SQIVND (reference sequence). V was pared by 6 bases and J by 6 bases, with 12 bases between. Written as DNA, the CDR3 is TGTGCCAGTAGCACTCTTTGGGGCGAGCAGTACTTC. This codes for CASSTLWGEQYF.

This clone came up a few times. The chain uses TRBV5-4 and TRBJ2-5; D uncertain. Germline V gene sequence: CDR1 SGHNT, CDR2 YYREEE (reference sequence). V shed 0 bases and J shed 3 bases, with 9 bases lying between them. CDR3 length: 14 amino acids. Here the CDR3 DNA reads TGTGCCAGCAGCTTGGTACGGTCAGAAGAGACCCAGTACTTC. Translating it yields CASSLVRSEETQYF.

The rearrangement joins TRBV7-6 to TRBJ2-2, with 11 bases fitting TRBD2. The length of the CDR3 is 19 residues. The V gene's germline CDR1 is SGHVS and CDR2 FNYEAQ. The ends lost 3 bases at V and 4 bases at J; junction bases unmatched: 13. The chain's CDR3 is CASSFLAGGYQGSTGELFF. The CDR3 region has the DNA TGTGCCAGCAGCTTCCTAGCGGGGGGCTACCAGGGGAGCACCGGGGAGCTGTTTTTT.

This chain connects TRBV9 to TRBJ1-3; D unclear. The CDR3 is 14 residues long. Germline CDR1 is SGDLS and CDR2 is YYNGEE. Trimming stripped 7 bases from V and 4 bases from J, with 15 bases between. The CDR3 nucleotides are TGTGCCAGCTCGAGCTCCGGGGTAGGAAACACCATATATTTT. Residues: CASSSSGVGNTIYF.

The rearrangement links TRBV27 to TRBJ2-7; 9 nucleotides align to TRBD2. The length of the CDR3 is 14 residues. With 4 bases clipped from V and 7 bases from J, the junction kept 8 bases outside the gene matches. Per germline, CDR1 MNHEY and CDR2 SMNVEV (reference sequence). The CDR3 loop reads CASSYLAGVGEQYF. In DNA form, the CDR3 reads TGTGCCAGCAGTTATTTAGCGGGAGTTGGTGAGCAGTACTTC.

The chain uses TRBV7-9 and TRBJ1-2, with TRBD1 matching over 8 bases. The CDR3 has 13 amino acids. Trimming at V came to 4 bases and at J to 7 bases, leaving 5 bases not matched to a gene. The V gene's germline CDR1 is SEHNR and CDR2 FQNEAQ (reference sequence). For the CDR3, the DNA is TGTGCCAGCAGCTCGATCAGGGGGCCTGGCTACACCTTC. It specifies CASSSIRGPGYTF.

The chain has TRBV28 and TRBJ2-1; a weak D match, TRBD2 (5 bases). CDR1 MDHEN and CDR2 SYDVKM come from the germline V gene. Trimming took off 6 bases at V and 4 bases at J, with 13 bases between the two ends. The CDR3 totals 14 residues. CDR3 bases: TGTGCCAGCAGCATGGGTGGACTTTACAATGAGCAGTTCTTC. Protein: CASSMGGLYNEQFF.

This chain uses TRBV29-1 with TRBJ1-2, with 7 positions matching TRBD1. CDR1 and CDR2 (germline): SQVTM, ANQGSEA. This CDR3 is 13 amino acids long. V trimming: 4 bases; J trimming: 1 base; junction bases outside the gene matches: 3. CDR3: CSVGTGDNYGYTF. CDR3 in DNA: TGCAGCGTTGGAACAGGGGATAACTATGGCTACACCTTC.

CDR3 DNA sequence: TGTGCCAGCAGTGATCCTGCCTACAATGAGCAGTTCTTC. This translates into CASSDPAYNEQFF. J is TRBJ2-1 and V is TRBV2, with unresolved D. Germline values: CDR1 SNHLY, CDR2 FYNNEI. This CDR3 is 13 amino acids long. The V end lost 3 bases, the J end lost 2 bases, and 5 bases lay between the germline ends.

This clone was seen many times. The chain carries TRBV4-3 and TRBJ2-1, with TRBD2 matching 7 bases. This CDR3 has 16 residues. Trimming removed 4 bases from V and 4 bases from J; junction bases left unmatched: 10. The V gene's germline CDR1 is LGHNA and CDR2 YSLEER. The chain's CDR3 is CASSPGPSGGYNEQFF. DNA for the CDR3: TGCGCCAGCAGCCCGGGTCCTAGCGGAGGTTACAATGAGCAGTTCTTC.

The rearrangement links TRBV27 to TRBJ1-1; 8 positions agree with TRBD1. V shed 3 bases and J 5 bases; nucleotides not matched to a gene: 2. Germline V CDR1 and CDR2: MNHEY, SMNVEV (reference sequence). The CDR3 spans 13 residues. CDR3 coding DNA: TGTGCCAGCAGTTTCAGGGGGCTAACTGAAGCTTTCTTT. Its translation is CASSFRGLTEAFF.